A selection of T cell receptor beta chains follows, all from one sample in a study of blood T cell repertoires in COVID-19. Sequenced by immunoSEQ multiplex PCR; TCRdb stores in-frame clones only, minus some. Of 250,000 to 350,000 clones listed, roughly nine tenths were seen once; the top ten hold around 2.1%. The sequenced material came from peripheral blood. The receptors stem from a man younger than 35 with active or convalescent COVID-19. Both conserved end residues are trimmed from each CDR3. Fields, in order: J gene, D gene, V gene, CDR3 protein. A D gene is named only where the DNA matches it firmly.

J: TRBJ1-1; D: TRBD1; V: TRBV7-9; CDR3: ASSSSDRANTEAF
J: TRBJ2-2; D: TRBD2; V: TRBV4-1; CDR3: ASNVAGVTGELF
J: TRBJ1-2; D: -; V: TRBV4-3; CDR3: ASSPGRGSYYGYT
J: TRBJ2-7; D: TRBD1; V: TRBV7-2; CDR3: ASSFGQGNEQY
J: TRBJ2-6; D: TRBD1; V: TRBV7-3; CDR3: ASSQRQGAPGANVLT
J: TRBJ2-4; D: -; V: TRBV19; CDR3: ASSTPRLGGMGDIQY
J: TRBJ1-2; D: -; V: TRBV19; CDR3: ASSPRVNYGYT
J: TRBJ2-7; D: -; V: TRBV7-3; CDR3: ASSPDDSYEQY
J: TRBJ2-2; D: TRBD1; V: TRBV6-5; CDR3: ASRFRDRNTGELF
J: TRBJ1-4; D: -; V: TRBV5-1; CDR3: ASSLGRGEKLF
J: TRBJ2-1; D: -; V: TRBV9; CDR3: ASSDPYGAYNEQF
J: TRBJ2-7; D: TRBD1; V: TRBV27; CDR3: ASSPDRGGAYEQY
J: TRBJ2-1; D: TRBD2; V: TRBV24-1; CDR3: ATSDPGLAGGLDNEQF
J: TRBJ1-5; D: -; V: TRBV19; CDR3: ASSILISNQPQH
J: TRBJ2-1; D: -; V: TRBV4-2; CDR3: ASSERTVSYNEQF
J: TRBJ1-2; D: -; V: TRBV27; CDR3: ASSPGVKAYGYT
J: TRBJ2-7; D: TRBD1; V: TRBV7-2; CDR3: ASSLGAGGFGQY
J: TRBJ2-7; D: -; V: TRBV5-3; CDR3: ARSPTGIGSYEQY
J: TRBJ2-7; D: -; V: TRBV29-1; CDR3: SAGTLTPGLHYEQY
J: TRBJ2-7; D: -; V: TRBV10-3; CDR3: AISESRGRSYEQY
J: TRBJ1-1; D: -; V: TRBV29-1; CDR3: SVEVQGRYTEAF
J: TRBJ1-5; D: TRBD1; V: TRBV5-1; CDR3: ASSLLPRGQEDQPQH
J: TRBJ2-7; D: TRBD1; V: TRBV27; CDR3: ASSFKDRGYEQY
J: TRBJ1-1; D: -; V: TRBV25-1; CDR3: ASRTSYTEAF
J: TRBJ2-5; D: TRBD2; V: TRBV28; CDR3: ASSLLSGRGNQETQY
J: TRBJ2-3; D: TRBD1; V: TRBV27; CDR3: ASSHDRARSTDTQY
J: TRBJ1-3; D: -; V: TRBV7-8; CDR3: ASSPQLVSGNTIY
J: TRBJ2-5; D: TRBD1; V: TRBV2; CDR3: ASRIQGAKQETQY
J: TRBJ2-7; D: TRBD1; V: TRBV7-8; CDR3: ASSLGQGQTSYYEQY
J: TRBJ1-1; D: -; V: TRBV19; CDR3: ASSIIGSGGWEAF
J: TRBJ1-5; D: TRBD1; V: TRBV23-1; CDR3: AIPVAPGTAGQGAPIQPQH
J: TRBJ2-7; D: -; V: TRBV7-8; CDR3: ASTPNGREQY
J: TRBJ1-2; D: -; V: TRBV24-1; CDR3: ATTDSPIYVGYT
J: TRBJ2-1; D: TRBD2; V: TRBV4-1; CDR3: ASSQVLRRLAGVNEQF
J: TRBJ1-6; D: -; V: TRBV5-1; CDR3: ASSLDTPGGNSPLH
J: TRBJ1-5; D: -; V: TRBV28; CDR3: ASSVGGADSNQPQH
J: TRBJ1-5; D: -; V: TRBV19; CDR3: ASSIFYGGVQPQH
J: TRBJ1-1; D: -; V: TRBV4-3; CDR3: ASSHVGGNTEAF
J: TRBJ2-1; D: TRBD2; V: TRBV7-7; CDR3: ANHRGESSYNEQF
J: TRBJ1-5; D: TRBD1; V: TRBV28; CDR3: ASSLYGTAHNQPQH
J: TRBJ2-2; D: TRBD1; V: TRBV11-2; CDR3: ASNGQGANTGELF
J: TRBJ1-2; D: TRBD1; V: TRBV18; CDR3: ASSPPGTERGYGYT
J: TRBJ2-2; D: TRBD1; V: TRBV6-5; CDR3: ASSFGTGGTGELF
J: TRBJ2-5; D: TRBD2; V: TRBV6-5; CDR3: ASSYSGTKPQETQY
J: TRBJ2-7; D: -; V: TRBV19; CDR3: ASSTPSTGLLAYEQY
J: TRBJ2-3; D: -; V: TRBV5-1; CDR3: ASRSSSVEDTQY
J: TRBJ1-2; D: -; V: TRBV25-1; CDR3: ASSEGPSGGYT
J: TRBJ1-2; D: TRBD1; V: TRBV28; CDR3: ASNNQGAGGYT
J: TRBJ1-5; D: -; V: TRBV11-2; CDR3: ASSLDPERPQH
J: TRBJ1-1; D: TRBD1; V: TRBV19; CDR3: ASSPLQGWNTEAF
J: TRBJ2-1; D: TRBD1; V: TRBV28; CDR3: ASSLTDRDHEQF
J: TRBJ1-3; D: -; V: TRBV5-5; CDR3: ASSLLPGNTIY
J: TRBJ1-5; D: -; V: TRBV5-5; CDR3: ASSSEGTPEPQH
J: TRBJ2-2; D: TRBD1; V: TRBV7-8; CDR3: ASSSQTGVTTGELF
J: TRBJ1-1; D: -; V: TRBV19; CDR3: ASSIIREGKFAEAF
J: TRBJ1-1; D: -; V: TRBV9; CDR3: ASSGPGSEAF
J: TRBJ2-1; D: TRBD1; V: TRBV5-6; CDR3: ASSLDRGLYNEQF
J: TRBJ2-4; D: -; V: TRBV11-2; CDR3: ASSIYGGAKNIQY
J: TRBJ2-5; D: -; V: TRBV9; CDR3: ASSETSGSSQTQY
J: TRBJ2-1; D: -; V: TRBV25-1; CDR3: ASSAGTPYNEQF